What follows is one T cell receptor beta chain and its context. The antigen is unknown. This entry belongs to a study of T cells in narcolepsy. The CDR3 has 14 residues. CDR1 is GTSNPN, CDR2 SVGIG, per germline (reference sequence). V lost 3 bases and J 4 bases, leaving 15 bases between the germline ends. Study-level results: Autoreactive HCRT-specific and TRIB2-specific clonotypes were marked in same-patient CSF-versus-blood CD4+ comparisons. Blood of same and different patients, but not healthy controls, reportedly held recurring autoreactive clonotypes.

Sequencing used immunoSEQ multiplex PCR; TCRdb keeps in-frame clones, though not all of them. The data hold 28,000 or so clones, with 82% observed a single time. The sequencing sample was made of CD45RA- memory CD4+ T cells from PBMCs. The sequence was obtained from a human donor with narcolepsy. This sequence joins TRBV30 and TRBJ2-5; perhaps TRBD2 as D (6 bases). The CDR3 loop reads CAWSKLARGETQYF. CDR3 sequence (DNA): TGTGCCTGGAGCAAGCTAGCGCGTGGAGAGACCCAGTACTTC.